The 30 T cell receptor beta chains presented below share a single source sample, sequenced in a study of blood T cell repertoires in COVID-19. Data came from immunoSEQ multiplex PCR; TCRdb stores just in-frame clones and leaves some out. The sample holds about 520,000 clones, 70% to 90% seen once. Sequenced input: peripheral blood. These receptor sequences come from a human donor in a cohort sampled during active COVID-19.

V gene TRBV11-2 combines with J gene TRBJ2-3; 9 bases match TRBD1. Germline values: CDR1 SGHAT, CDR2 FQNNGV. This CDR3 comprises 14 residues. With V trimmed by 3 bases and J by 6 bases, 4 bases remained unmatched. The CDR3 DNA reads as TGTGCCAGCAGCTTCGACAGGGGGAAGGATACGCAGTATTTT. Protein sequence: CASSFDRGKDTQYF. Filled out from reference TRBV11-2 and TRBJ2-3, the complete variable domain reads EAGVAQSPRYKIIEKRQSVAFWCNPISGHATLYWYQQILGQGPKLLIQFQNNGVVDDSQLPKDRFSAERLKGVDSTLKIQPAKLEDSAVYLCASSFDRGKDTQYFGPGTRLTVL.

The chain employs TRBV19 and TRBJ1-4; TRBD1 aligns across 7 bases. CDR1 LNHDA and CDR2 SQIVND come from the germline V gene (reference sequence). CDR3 length: 15 residues. V shed 5 bases and J 5 bases; nucleotides not matched to a gene: 8. The CDR3 DNA follows: TGTGCCAGTAGTGGTTCCGGGACAGAGAATGAAAAACTGTTTTTT. Residues: CASSGSGTENEKLFF.

On this clone: The same CDR3 is also encoded by other DNA sequences in this sample. The rearrangement joins TRBV18 to TRBJ2-1; TRBD2 might be the D (6 bases). This CDR3 is 16 amino acids long. Germline loops: CDR1 KGHSH, CDR2 LQKENI. The V gene lost 3 bases and the J gene lost 0 bases, with 12 bases spanning the gap. The CDR3 loop is CASSPGSGSSYNEQFF. For the CDR3, the DNA is TGTGCCAGCTCACCGGGTAGCGGTAGCTCCTACAATGAGCAGTTCTTC.

The V call is TRBV20-1, the J call TRBJ2-7; D gene ambiguous. This CDR3 region has 13 residues. Germline loops: CDR1 DFQATT, CDR2 SNEGSKA (reference sequence). The V and J ends lost 3 bases and 2 bases respectively, with 11 bases between them. CDR3 nucleotide sequence: TGCAGTGCTAGTGACTTAGAAACCTACGAGCAGTACTTC. Translating gives CSASDLETYEQYF.

This clone was counted once. The V and J genes are TRBV5-4 and TRBJ2-7; D is ambiguous. V was pared by 4 bases and J by 2 bases, with 10 bases between. Germline values: CDR1 SGHNT, CDR2 YYREEE (reference sequence). CDR3 length: 13 amino acids. The CDR3 sequence: CASSGPATYEQYF. CDR3 nucleotides: TGTGCCAGCAGCGGGCCGGCGACCTACGAGCAGTACTTC.

This chain joins TRBV6-1 and TRBJ1-2; no definite D call. CDR3 size: 14 residues. V dropped 0 bases and J dropped 4 bases, with 9 bases sitting between them. Germline V gives CDR1 MNHNS, CDR2 SASEGT. CDR3 in amino acids: CASSEAGEGYGYTF. As DNA, the CDR3 is TGTGCCAGCAGTGAAGCTGGAGAGGGCTATGGCTACACCTTC.

This chain uses TRBV5-5 with TRBJ2-2, with TRBD1 identical over 8 bases. The CDR3 runs to 14 residues. Looked up from germline, CDR1 is SGHKS and CDR2 is YYEKEE (reference sequence). The trim removed 5 bases at V and 6 bases at J, leaving 6 bases unmatched. The CDR3 coding sequence is TGTGCCAGCAGGACAGGGGTGGTTTCCGGGGAGCTGTTTTTT. Amino acid sequence: CASRTGVVSGELFF.

This clone was found once. Other DNA sequences within the sample encode an identical CDR3. The rearrangement joins TRBV2 to TRBJ2-6; possible D gene TRBD2, 5 bases. Deletions cut 2 bases from V and 0 bases from J, with 8 bases between. Germline CDR1 and CDR2: SNHLY and FYNNEI. This CDR3 is built from 16 residues. In nucleotides, the CDR3 is TGTGCCAGCAGTGAATTGGGGAGCTCTGGGGCCAACGTCCTGACTTTC. This translates into CASSELGSSGANVLTF.

This chain connects TRBV20-1 to TRBJ2-3; D is possibly TRBD2 (5 bases). CDR1 and CDR2 from the germline V gene are DFQATT and SNEGSKA (reference sequence). V was shortened by 3 bases and J by 1 base, with 11 bases between the two germline ends. The CDR3 covers 14 residues. The CDR3 protein is CSASDGSGTDTQYF. DNA for the CDR3: TGCAGTGCTAGTGATGGGAGCGGCACAGATACGCAGTATTTT.

This clone was picked up one time. The rearrangement uses TRBV28 and TRBJ1-5; D not certain. The V end was cut by 3 bases, the J end by 4 bases, with 10 bases between. The length of the CDR3 is 14 residues. Germline lookup yields CDR1 MDHEN and CDR2 SYDVKM. The CDR3 region has the DNA TGTGCCAGCAGTTTTTTGCGAGTAAATCAGCCCCAGCATTTT. This encodes CASSFLRVNQPQHF.

Details on this clone: A much larger clone differs by one base, so this may be a read error. The chain combines TRBV12-3 or TRBV12-4 with TRBJ2-7, with 8 bases identical to TRBD1. Trimming at V came to 6 bases and at J to 1 base, leaving 2 bases not matched to a gene. The CDR3 consists of 13 residues. The CDR3 DNA reads TGTGCCAGCAGGAGGACAGGGTCCTACGAGCAGTACTTC. Its translation is CASRRTGSYEQYF.

The chain joins TRBV7-9 to TRBJ2-3, with D perhaps TRBD1 (6 bases). Looked up from germline, CDR1 is SEHNR and CDR2 is FQNEAQ (reference sequence). This CDR3 is built from 14 residues. V lost 5 bases and J 2 bases, leaving 11 bases between the germline ends. The CDR3 DNA follows: TGTGCCAGCAGCCAGGGGCTGGCCACAGATACGCAGTATTTT. It is translated as CASSQGLATDTQYF.

The chain recombines TRBV30 with TRBJ2-5; TRBD2 matches at 12 bases. The ends lost 1 base at V and 4 bases at J; junction bases unmatched: 4. Germline assignment: CDR1 GTSNPN and CDR2 SVGIG (reference sequence). The CDR3 totals 15 residues. DNA for the CDR3: TGTGCCTGGAGTGGACTAGCGGGAGTAGTAGAGACCCAGTACTTC. This gives the protein CAWSGLAGVVETQYF.

The chain has TRBV11-3 and TRBJ2-1, with 9 positions matching TRBD2. This CDR3 has 14 amino acids. CDR1 is SGHNT, CDR2 YENEEA, per germline. The ends lost 4 bases at V and 8 bases at J; junction bases unmatched: 6. The CDR3 DNA sequence: TGTGCCAGCAGCTCCGGGACTAGCCAGGATGAGCAGTTCTTC. It encodes CASSSGTSQDEQFF.

CDR3 region: CASSGVLPGELFF. The CDR3 DNA is TGTGCCAGCAGTGGTGTCCTTCCCGGGGAGCTGTTTTTT. V and J are TRBV2 and TRBJ2-2; D not certain. V lost 4 bases to trimming and J lost 6 bases, with 9 bases between them. The CDR3 covers 13 residues. The germline V gene encodes CDR1 SNHLY and CDR2 FYNNEI.

The chain recombines TRBV3-1 (or the pseudogene TRBV3-2) with TRBJ2-1; TRBD2 matches 11 bases. The V gene end was trimmed by 0 bases and the J gene end by 10 bases; junction bases not matched to a gene: 8. CDR1 LGHDT and CDR2 YNNKEL come from the germline V gene (reference sequence). The CDR3 length is 16 residues. The CDR3 region has the DNA TGTGCCAGCAGCCAAGATACTAGCGGGAGTTTATGGGAGCAGTTCTTC. Translated: CASSQDTSGSLWEQFF.

The chain combines TRBV19 with TRBJ1-5, with TRBD1 as a possible D gene (6 bases). CDR3 size: 15 residues. Trimming stripped 5 bases from V and 1 base from J, with 12 bases between. The germline V gene encodes CDR1 LNHDA and CDR2 SQIVND (reference sequence). The CDR3 sequence: CASSRSQGSNQPQHF. The CDR3 nucleotides are TGTGCCAGTAGTCGCAGCCAGGGGAGCAATCAGCCCCAGCATTTT. The full variable domain, its missing parts supplied by reference TRBV19 and TRBJ1-5, is DGGITQSPKYLFRKEGQNVTLSCEQNLNHDAMYWYRQDPGQGLRLIYYSQIVNDFQKGDIAEGYSVSREKKESFPLTVTSAQKNPTAFYLCASSRSQGSNQPQHFGDGTRLSIL.

The genes are TRBV7-2 and TRBJ1-1; TRBD1 is a possible D gene (6 bases). The V end lost 5 bases, the J end lost 1 base, and 11 bases lay between the germline ends. The CDR3 loop spans 14 amino acids. Looked up from germline, CDR1 is SGHTA and CDR2 is FQGNSA. The CDR3 protein is CASSTRTENTEAFF. For the CDR3, the DNA is TGTGCCAGCAGCACCAGGACAGAGAACACTGAAGCTTTCTTT.

A few counts support this clone. This chain uses TRBV7-3 with TRBJ2-3; D possibly corresponds to TRBD2 (6 bases). The V end was cut by 2 bases, the J end by 2 bases, with 14 bases between. From germline, CDR1 is SGHTA and CDR2 FQGTGA. The CDR3 has 16 residues. CDR3 DNA: TGTGCCAGCAGCTTATCCTCCCGGGGGACCACAGATACGCAGTATTTT. The encoded protein is CASSLSSRGTTDTQYF.

The chain employs TRBV12-3 or TRBV12-4 and TRBJ2-1; D gene ambiguous. The CDR3 totals 13 residues. V lost 1 base and J lost 9, with 10 bases in between. Here the CDR3 reads CASSLGSPLEQFF. The CDR3 coding sequence is TGTGCCAGCAGTTTAGGTTCCCCTCTTGAGCAGTTCTTC.

Details on this clone: Other DNA sequences in this specimen translate into the identical CDR3. V and J are TRBV9 and TRBJ2-7; the match to TRBD1 covers 7 bases. Looked up from germline, CDR1 is SGDLS and CDR2 is YYNGEE. Losses at the gene ends were 3 bases for V and 5 bases for J; bases not matched to a gene: 5. This CDR3 has 13 amino acids. CDR3 residues: CASSASQGNEQYF. In DNA, the CDR3 is TGTGCCAGCAGCGCCTCACAGGGGAACGAGCAGTACTTC.

The rearrangement joins TRBV5-1 to TRBJ2-7; D possibly corresponds to TRBD2 (5 bases). V lost 4 bases, J lost 3 bases, and 11 bases lay in between. CDR3 length: 13 amino acids. Germline-derived CDR1 and CDR2 are SGHRS and YFSETQ. Here the CDR3 reads CASSDEDFYEQYF. The CDR3 coding sequence is TGCGCCAGCAGCGACGAGGACTTCTACGAGCAGTACTTC.

The chain recombines TRBV24-1 with TRBJ1-2; D unclear. Germline lookup yields CDR1 KGHDR and CDR2 SFDVKD. This CDR3 region has 14 residues. Trimming took 8 bases from V and 0 from J, leaving 12 bases between them. This CDR3 reads CATTLPGANYGYTF. The CDR3 coding sequence is TGTGCCACCACCCTTCCGGGAGCTAACTATGGCTACACCTTC.

The chain is built from TRBV19 and TRBJ2-7, with 8 bases fitting TRBD1. After removal of 3 bases from V and 2 bases from J, the junction contained 6 bases not matched to a gene. Germline CDR1 reads LNHDA; CDR2 reads SQIVND (reference sequence). There are 15 residues in the CDR3. The CDR3 DNA sequence: TGTGCCAGTAGTATGACAGGGGTGGGGGCCTACGAGCAGTACTTC. This codes for CASSMTGVGAYEQYF.

This clone was seen many times. This chain uses TRBV7-2 with TRBJ1-3, with 7 bases fitting TRBD1. There are 13 residues in the CDR3. CDR1 and CDR2 from the germline V gene are SGHTA and FQGNSA. The trim removed 1 base at V and 8 bases at J, leaving 2 bases unmatched. The CDR3 region has the DNA TGTGCCAGCAGCTTAGACAGGGGTGACACCATATATTTT. Its protein product is CASSLDRGDTIYF.

This clone turned up a few times. The chain recombines TRBV6-2 or TRBV6-3 with TRBJ2-1; possibly TRBD2 for D (5 bases). Germline lookup yields CDR1 MNHEY and CDR2 SVGEGT. The CDR3 has 16 residues. Deletions cut 5 bases from V and 8 bases from J, with 22 bases between. CDR3 amino acids: CASSPRTAALFYEQFF. CDR3 nucleotide sequence: TGTGCCAGCAGTCCACGAACAGCGGCCCTCTTTTATGAGCAGTTCTTC.

This chain uses TRBV9 with TRBJ2-1; weak D call: TRBD2 (6 bases). This CDR3 has 13 residues. Germline V gene lookup returns CDR1 SGDLS and CDR2 YYNGEE. Trimming took off 0 bases at V and 12 bases at J, with 13 bases between the two ends. This CDR3 reads CASSVVPEEGQFF. The DNA for the CDR3 is TGTGCCAGCAGCGTAGTTCCCGAGGAGGGGCAGTTCTTC.

This sequence joins TRBV6-4 and TRBJ2-7; D may be TRBD1 (5 bases). CDR3 length: 14 amino acids. Trimming stripped 5 bases from V and 2 bases from J, with 13 bases between. CDR1 is MRHNA and CDR2 is SNTAGT in the germline V gene. The CDR3 here is CASSQTVDTYEQYF. DNA of the CDR3: TGTGCCAGCAGTCAGACAGTAGATACCTACGAGCAGTACTTC.

On this clone itself: One junction end does not reproduce the germline sequence, and a read error may be involved. The genes are TRBV29-1 and TRBJ2-1; 9 bases line up with TRBD2. The CDR3 totals 13 residues. Germline V gene lookup returns CDR1 SQVTM and CDR2 ANQGSEA. DNA for the CDR3: TGCAGCGTTGAATTCGGCCGAGGACTAGCGAGAATCTTC. Its translation is CSVEFGRGLARIF.

V is TRBV7-3 and J is TRBJ1-1, with D maybe TRBD1 (6 bases). The V and J ends lost 3 bases and 2 bases respectively, with 13 bases between them. Looked up from germline, CDR1 is SGHTA and CDR2 is FQGTGA. CDR3 length: 15 amino acids. The CDR3 bases are TGTGCCAGCAGCTTCAGGGAAGGGGGAAACACTGAAGCTTTCTTT. This codes for CASSFREGGNTEAFF. Drawing the rest from reference TRBV7-3 and TRBJ1-1, the complete variable domain is GAGVSQTPSNKVTEKGKYVELRCDPISGHTALYWYRQSLGQGPEFLIYFQGTGAADDSGLPNDRFFAVRPEGSVSTLKIQRTERGDSAVYLCASSFREGGNTEAFFGQGTRLTVV.